One TCR beta chain is described in this entry. Its antigen has not been determined. No quality values exist for individual bases; no much larger clone is one base distant. This sample was included in a study of shared clonotypes between healthy human individuals (dated by TCRdb to 2018 to 2020). The study in broad terms: A couple of women and a few men aged 18 to 49 years were included in the cohort. Between about 0.85 and 9.5 billion PBMCs per donor were obtained by leukapheresis. Different laboratories and diverse techniques were used to prepare libraries and sequence TCR repertoires, to increase sequencing depth and limit assay-specific biases. To estimate repertoire size and how much clonotypes are shared between individuals, the study performed deep sequencing of blood TCR repertoires from 4 to 6 healthy adults. Per donor, three plates each were used for CD4 naive and CD4 memory, two for CD8 naive, and one for CD8 memory.

Findings and caveats that apply to the study as a whole: Rarefaction of sorted-subset datasets indicated incomplete sequencing despite the large sequencing depth. Naive subsets generally had larger estimated clonotype richness than memory subsets did. Pairwise subsampling indicated that sequencing depth was expected to affect the degree of clonotype sharing among donors. Sampling was restricted to blood, and TCR repertoires in tissues likely differ from the TCR repertoires found in blood. The genetic and exposure-history diversity represented was limited by the small number of donors. Across four donors, roughly 5.4% of naive CD4, around 3.5% of naive CD8, about 2.3% of memory CD4, and 0.3% to 0.45% of memory CD8 clonotypes were shared. Compared with non-shared clonotypes, clonotypes shared by all four sorted-subset donors had higher generation probabilities.

TCR CDR3 regions were amplified from genomic DNA by multiplex PCR using the deep immunoSEQ assay. For each cell subset, the extracted genomic DNA was distributed evenly across all wells of several immunoSEQ 96-well plates, and each plate served as one replicate. Each replicate PCR for sorted subsets received about 220 ng genomic DNA, equal to roughly 33,000 T cell genomes. The purified libraries were quantified using a Qubit 3.0 fluorometer, sized with a Bioanalyzer 2100, and then quantified again using the KAPA Library Quantification kit. Each immunoSEQ 96-well plate was sequenced on its own single-read 150-cycle Illumina NextSeq 550 flow cell. As for how the authors treated the data: Because the immunoSEQ output held only junctional sequences and lacked quality scores, the filtering could not match the filtering applied to full-length reads. To assign V/J genes and CDR3, sequences were annotated using PyIR, a Python wrapper for IgBLAST v1.9, with IMGT germline references. Reads with weak V/J assignments (E-value above 1e-6), missing CDR3, stop codons, out-of-frame junctions, or ambiguous translated residues were removed. V3J clonotypes were defined as sequences sharing the same inferred V gene, J gene, and CDR3 amino acid sequence. To compute the percentage overlap between repertoires, the number of shared unique clonotypes was divided by the size of the smaller repertoire. RTK rarefaction, the Chao1 estimator, and Recon v2.1 estimates of unobserved clonotypes were used to assess repertoire richness. OLGA was used to compute generation probabilities for all TCRbeta clonotypes that the gDNA method yielded from a few donors. TCRdb retrieved this table from immuneACCESS and kept in-frame rearrangements only. Not all clones are present; in checked studies, unresolved V genes account for under half, and no reason is known for the remainder. That table furnishes V, J and clone size, whereas the DNA furnished D and trimming. For this sample the table gives 300,000 or so clones, of which less than 85% were detected only once. Around 10% of the sample rests with the top ten.

The donors were healthy, HIV-negative adults who had no recently reported acute infections or vaccinations. All donors were Caucasian adults living in Nashville, Tennessee, USA. Magnetic negative selection was used to enrich CD4+ T cells, after which naive cells were positively selected on CD45RA and the negative fraction became the memory subset. Blood was obtained by leukapheresis, after which PBMCs were separated by Ficoll-Histopaque density gradient centrifugation and cryopreserved in liquid nitrogen vapor phase. Analytical flow cytometry was used to check the purity and quantity of each magnetically sorted T cell population. Each sorted fraction had its genomic DNA isolated and then quantified by UV absorbance on a Nanodrop 2000c. This receptor was taken from a young man in good health. Input material: memory CD4+ T cells sorted from blood. Reading the label with the study, this specimen's cell subset or site is: CD45RA-negative fraction.

This receptor has the CDR3 CASRTGTYNEQFF. The DNA is TGTGCCAGCAGGACAGGGACCTACAATGAGCAGTTCTTC. The chain joins TRBV2 to TRBJ2-1; 7 junctional bases match TRBD1. V is cut back by 6 bases and J by 2 bases, with 1 base in the junction unmatched. CDR1 is given as SNHLY and CDR2 as FYNNEI, both from the germline V gene. The CDR3 numbers 13 residues from cysteine through phenylalanine. CDR3 DNA is the only sequence kept; it has 39 bases, read in frame from the first base.